Following are 13 T cell receptor beta chains from one sample sequenced in a study of OX40 agonist ivuxolimab in advanced cancers. The method behind the library was the immunoSEQ multiplex PCR assay. The immuneACCESS repertoire file appears here via TCRdb, limited to in-frame rearrangements. These files lack a portion of the clones; in checked studies, under half of the deficit traces to unresolved V genes, and the cause of the others is not known. Present in this sample are tens of thousands of clones, roughly 90% of which were seen just once. The ten top clones hold approximately 0.25% of the sample. The source was CD4+ or CD8+ T cells sorted from blood, collected in a trial of the OX40 agonist ivuxolimab. Receptors were obtained from an adult with an advanced solid tumor such as melanoma, head and neck, liver or kidney cancer.

The CDR3 reads CASRLDRVQGTYEQYF. The DNA of the CDR3 is TGTGCCAGCAGGCTGGATCGAGTTCAGGGCACCTACGAGCAGTACTTC. The V gene is TRBV2, the J gene TRBJ2-7; a possible D gene is TRBD1 (5 bases). Between the trimmed V and J ends, which lost 6 bases and 2 bases, there was a span of 20 bases. The CDR3 covers 16 residues. From germline, CDR1 is SNHLY and CDR2 FYNNEI.

The chain employs TRBV6-5 and TRBJ1-1, with no clear D. CDR1 is MNHEY, CDR2 SVGAGI, per germline. The CDR3 has 12 residues. The V end was cut by 0 bases, the J end by 8 bases, with 7 bases between. The CDR3 DNA sequence: TGTGCCAGCAGTTACTCGGGCGGAGAAGCTTTCTTT. The encoded protein is CASSYSGGEAFF.

The chain uses TRBV28 and TRBJ2-2; 10 nucleotides align to TRBD2. Germline assignment: CDR1 MDHEN and CDR2 SYDVKM. The CDR3 totals 21 residues. After removal of 3 bases from V and 0 bases from J, the junction contained 16 bases not matched to a gene. Here the CDR3 DNA reads TGTGCCAGCAGTTTCTGGGCCTCCGGTGCTAGCGGGAGCGCGAACACCGGGGAGCTGTTTTTT. The encoded protein is CASSFWASGASGSANTGELFF.

The rearrangement links TRBV21-1 to TRBJ1-1. TRBV21-1 counts as a pseudogene. This CDR3 is built from 16 residues. As DNA, the CDR3 is TGTGCCAGCAGCAAAGCCATTGGGGTAAGAGAGGGTGAAGCTTTCTTT. The encoded protein is CASSKAIGVREGEAFF.

The chain combines TRBV7-6 with TRBJ1-1; unclear D gene. V was pared by 3 bases and J by 8 bases, with 10 bases between. Looked up from germline, CDR1 is SGHVS and CDR2 is FNYEAQ. This CDR3 has 12 amino acids. CDR3 in amino acids: CASSLSASEAFF. The DNA of the CDR3 is TGTGCCAGCAGCTTGTCAGCCTCAGAAGCTTTCTTT.

The CDR3 is CASSFLLAGGNTGELFF. For the CDR3, the DNA is TGTGCCAGCAGCTTCCTTCTAGCGGGAGGGAACACCGGGGAGCTGTTTTTT. The gene calls are TRBV5-4 and TRBJ2-2; 11 nucleotides line up with TRBD2. This CDR3 region has 17 residues. The V and J ends lost 2 bases and 1 base, in that order; junction bases with no gene match: 4. Looked up from germline, CDR1 is SGHNT and CDR2 is YYREEE (reference sequence).

This clone came up a few times. This chain connects TRBV7-2 to TRBJ2-2, with unresolved D. The germline CDR1 and CDR2 sequences are SGHTA and FQGNSA. V was cut by 7 bases and J by 7 bases, with 10 bases left in between. The CDR3 consists of 12 residues. The CDR3 region has the DNA TGTGCCAGCACCATAGCCGGCGGGGAGCTGTTTTTT. It translates to CASTIAGGELFF. Variable domain in full (rest from reference TRBV7-2 and TRBJ2-2): GAGVSQSPSNKVTEKGKDVELRCDPISGHTALYWYRQSLGQGLEFLIYFQGNSAPDKSGLPSDRFSAERTGGSVSTLTIQRTQQEDSAVYLCASTIAGGELFFGEGSRLTVL.

The chain has TRBV5-5 and TRBJ2-5, with D uncertain. In germline, CDR1 is SGHKS, CDR2 YYEKEE (reference sequence). The CDR3 totals 12 residues. Trimming stripped 0 bases from V and 1 base from J, with 1 base between. CDR3 in DNA: TGTGCCAGCAGCTTGGCCCAAGAGACCCAGTACTTC. The encoded protein is CASSLAQETQYF.

The genes are TRBV28 and TRBJ2-7; D remains unclear. The ends were cut back, 1 base at V and 4 bases at J, with 8 bases in the middle. Germline loops: CDR1 MDHEN, CDR2 SYDVKM. There are 13 residues in the CDR3. In nucleotides, the CDR3 is TGTGCCAGCAGTTTATTCGGTGTTTACGAGCAGTACTTC. Protein product: CASSLFGVYEQYF.

This chain links TRBV5-1 with TRBJ2-5, with D perhaps matching TRBD1 (6 bases). Germline values: CDR1 SGHRS, CDR2 YFSETQ. V lost 4 bases and J lost 4, with 11 bases in between. The CDR3 extends over 13 amino acids. CDR3 region: CASSVGQSETQYF. The CDR3 coding sequence is TGCGCCAGCAGCGTCGGACAGTCAGAGACCCAGTACTTC.

Notes on this clone: This sample includes further DNA sequences coding for the same CDR3. The chain has TRBV4-3 and TRBJ2-2, with D possibly called TRBD1 or TRBD2 (6 bases each). The germline V and J ends were trimmed by 1 base and 5 bases, with 11 bases remaining between them. Germline CDR1 and CDR2: LGHNA and YSLEER. CDR3 length equals 15 residues. The CDR3 bases are TGCGCCAGCAGCCAAGTCAGGGGAGGAACCGGGGAGCTGTTTTTT. It encodes CASSQVRGGTGELFF.

V usage is TRBV19 and J usage is TRBJ2-2; 9 bases align to TRBD2. The germline V gene encodes CDR1 LNHDA and CDR2 SQIVND (reference sequence). The ends lost 3 bases at V and 6 bases at J; junction bases unmatched: 8. The CDR3 covers 16 residues. CDR3 in DNA: TGTGCCAGTAGTATCCGTAGCGGGAGCGGATCCGGGGAGCTGTTTTTT. Translating gives CASSIRSGSGSGELFF.

DNA for the CDR3: TGCGCCAGCAATATTGGAGGGTTCCAAGAGACCCAGTACTTC. The encoded protein is CASNIGGFQETQYF. The V call is TRBV5-1, the J call TRBJ2-5; D is possibly TRBD2 (6 bases). V was shortened by 6 bases and J by 1 base, with 13 bases between the two germline ends. From germline, CDR1 is SGHRS and CDR2 YFSETQ. The CDR3 totals 14 residues.